This entry concerns a single T cell receptor beta chain. What antigen it recognizes has not been identified. Base quality data are lacking; no much larger clone is found one base away. In the paper's terms, the time point label means: cells obtained before transplantation from donor or recipient. CD3+CD4+ and CD3+CD8+ populations were FACS-sorted from unstimulated pre-transplant donor and recipient cells taken from spleen or lymph nodes. The library was built by means of the immunoSEQ multiplex PCR assay. For most patients, genomic DNA was isolated using the Qiagen DNeasy Blood and Tissue Kit and was shipped frozen to Adaptive Biotechnologies for TCR sequencing. Adaptive Biotechnologies carried out high-throughput TCR-beta CDR3 sequencing of genomic DNA for most patients. In the source study's methods: TCR sequencing data were retrieved from Adaptive's ImmunoSEQ software for 15 to 20 patients, whereas a few other patients were processed with MiXCR and VDJtools. To correct CD4 versus CD8 sorting errors, sequences present in both subsets at a frequency ratio below 5:1 were removed. CDR3 nucleotide sequences shared between donor and recipient were removed because the origin of such sequences could not be assigned. At least 2-fold expansion over unstimulated cells and a minimum CFSE-low frequency of 0.002% (template counts) or 0.001% (read counts) were required for clones to be classified as alloreactive. Clones were considered mappable if detected in sequenced pre-transplant spleen, lymph node, or MLR CFSE-low populations of the donor or recipient. The cumulative frequency of alloreactive clones was calculated as a percentage of all sequences, weighted by copy number. Imported from immuneACCESS, the table was reduced by TCRdb to in-frame sequences with V and J called. These copies leave out some clones; in studies compared against another copy, an unresolved V gene accounts for under half, and the cause of the remainder is not known. V, J and clone size derive from that table, while D and trimming were established from the DNA sequence. The table for this sample lists about 99,000 clones; 80% to 95% of them were counted only once. The biggest ten clones account for about 0.07% of the sample.

The germline ends are 20 bases apart after V is trimmed by 1 base and J by 11 bases. From its cysteine to its phenylalanine, the CDR3 spans 15 amino acids. Only the CDR3 part of the read is kept: 45 bases, read in frame from the first base. The germline V gene provides CDR1 SGHDN and CDR2 FVKESK. This entry is derived from a study of graft-versus-host responses after intestinal transplantation (dated by TCRdb to about 2021). The study in broad terms: The transplants that recipients got were multivisceral, liver-intestinal, or isolated intestinal. Instead of going to the commercial service, samples from a few later patients were sequenced in-house on an Illumina MiSeq and processed with MiXCR. A peak of at least 4% donor T cells among recipient peripheral blood mononuclear cells was the definition used for donor T cell macrochimerism. Every recipient was given anti-thymocyte globulin induction, then maintenance tacrolimus and steroids for 2 to 4 years. After intestinal transplantation, graft-versus-host and host-versus-graft alloreactive T cell clones in the graft, circulation and bone marrow were tracked using bulk TCR-beta CDR3 sequencing. To identify alloreactive clones, pre-transplant mixed lymphocyte reaction products were sequenced and then compared with unstimulated pre-transplant donor and recipient T cells. Of the 20 to 25 intestinal transplant recipients enrolled in the cohort, one of whom was a retransplant, 3 patients without pretransplant specimens were excluded.

Broad study findings and their caveats: In patients with donor T cell macrochimerism, the allografts had high GvH to HvG T cell clonal ratios. GvH clones were detected in recipient bone marrow, and some appeared earlier in ileal mucosa or blood, consistent with an intestinal mucosal origin. Peak levels of circulating GvH clones were associated with declines in HvG clones early after transplant. Conclusions were limited by the relatively low number and heterogeneity of intestinal transplant patients.

This sequence originates from a human donor who was the organ donor for an intestinal transplant. The V and J segments used are TRBV14 and TRBJ1-1; TRBD1 could be the D gene, as 6 bases match. The specimen was unstimulated CD8+ T cells sorted from spleen or lymph node cells, collected before transplant. The sequence in DNA is TGTGCCAGCAGCCAAGTGGGGGCCCCCGACCGCCGGGCTTTCTTT. It translates as CASSQVGAPDRRAFF.